A single sample gave rise to the 23 T cell receptor beta chains below, sequenced in a study of cytomegalovirus exposure and HLA in healthy donors. It was with 60 Vbeta and 13 Jbeta primers that the PCR ran. Produced via immunoSEQ multiplex PCR; TCRdb's table is partial and in-frame only. The table records about 93,000 clones, 70% to 85% of them present only once. Source material: PBMCs. The receptor set was obtained from a man between 50 and 59 years old in good health and CMV-seronegative.

The CDR3 coding sequence is TGTGCCAGCAGCCGGGAATGGGATACGCAGTATTTT. Amino acid sequence: CASSREWDTQYF. J is TRBJ2-3 and V is TRBV5-6, with a tentative D call TRBD2 (5 bases). Trimming cost V 4 bases and J 6 bases, with 9 bases left between them. In germline, CDR1 is SGHDT, CDR2 YYEEEE. This CDR3 has 12 residues. Looking up the rest from reference TRBV5-6 and TRBJ2-3 gives the full variable domain: DAGVTQSPTHLIKTRGQQVTLRCSPKSGHDTVSWYQQALGQGPQFIFQYYEEEERQRGNFPDRFSGHQFPNYSSELNVNALLLGDSALYLCASSREWDTQYFGPGTRLTVL.

The rearrangement uses TRBV4-1 and TRBJ1-5; D unclear. Germline V lookup: CDR1 MGHRA, CDR2 YSYEKL. V lost 4 bases and J 3 bases, leaving 7 bases between the germline ends. The CDR3 is 13 residues long. The CDR3 region is CASSRLLNQPQHF. Written as DNA, the CDR3 is TGCGCCAGCAGCCGCCTACTCAATCAGCCCCAGCATTTT.

The chain joins TRBV5-1 to TRBJ2-7; possibly TRBD2 for D (5 bases). Trimming took 3 bases from V and 2 from J, leaving 6 bases between them. This CDR3 is 12 amino acids long. Germline V gene sequence: CDR1 SGHRS, CDR2 YFSETQ. In nucleotides, the CDR3 is TGCGCCAGCAGCTACGGGACCTACGAGCAGTACTTC. This gives the protein CASSYGTYEQYF.

This clone was observed a single time. The rearrangement joins TRBV6-1 to TRBJ2-1; D remains unclear. V dropped 4 bases and J dropped 10 bases, with 11 bases sitting between them. Germline CDR1 and CDR2: MNHNS and SASEGT. The CDR3 runs 12 residues. The DNA of the CDR3 is TGTGCCAGCAGTGCTTTTCGGGTCGAGCAGTTCTTC. Residues: CASSAFRVEQFF.

This clone was recorded only once. V gene TRBV7-9 combines with J gene TRBJ2-7; 7 nucleotides line up with TRBD1. The germline CDR1 and CDR2 sequences are SEHNR and FQNEAQ (reference sequence). The ends lost 4 bases at V and 2 bases at J; junction bases unmatched: 5. CDR3 length: 14 residues. The CDR3: CASSSVDRAYEQYF. The CDR3 coding sequence is TGTGCCAGCAGCTCCGTCGACAGGGCCTACGAGCAGTACTTC.

DNA of the CDR3: TGTGCCAGCAGTTTAGAGGGACAGGTCCCGAAGGAGCAGTACTTC. Protein product: CASSLEGQVPKEQYF. The rearrangement joins TRBV27 to TRBJ2-7; 8 nucleotides match TRBD1. The V gene end was trimmed by 2 bases and the J gene end by 7 bases; junction bases not matched to a gene: 10. Per germline, CDR1 MNHEY and CDR2 SMNVEV (reference sequence). This CDR3 spans 15 amino acids.

This chain connects TRBV28 to TRBJ1-5; D remains ambiguous. Trimming pared 8 bases from V and 4 bases from J, leaving 15 bases between. The germline gives CDR1 MDHEN, CDR2 SYDVKM. This CDR3 is 14 amino acids long. CDR3 sequence (DNA): TGTGCCAGCCTAGGGTGGGGAGGAAATCAGCCCCAGCATTTT. Protein sequence: CASLGWGGNQPQHF.

The rearrangement links TRBV28 to TRBJ1-3; D gene unclear. V was trimmed by 5 bases and J by 8 bases, leaving 10 bases between them. The CDR3 spans 12 residues. In germline, CDR1 is MDHEN, CDR2 SYDVKM. The DNA for the CDR3 is TGTGCCAGCAGTAGACAAGGCCACACCATATATTTT. Translated, it gives CASSRQGHTIYF.

The chain joins TRBV5-4 to TRBJ1-2, with 9 nucleotides matching TRBD1. CDR3 length: 15 residues. The V gene's germline CDR1 is SGHNT and CDR2 YYREEE (reference sequence). J was trimmed by 0 bases and V by 4 bases; bases with no gene match: 4. The CDR3 sequence is CASSVRTGANYGYTF. The DNA for the CDR3 is TGTGCCAGCAGCGTTAGGACAGGGGCTAACTATGGCTACACCTTC.

This clone was observed a few times. The CDR3 sequence is CASSSQGTGELFF. CDR3 bases: TGTGCCAGCAGCTCTCAGGGGACCGGGGAGCTGTTTTTT. The V and J genes are TRBV11-2 and TRBJ2-2, with D possibly TRBD1 on 6 matching bases. Trimming removed 4 bases at V and 5 bases at J, with 8 bases between. The CDR3 extends over 13 amino acids. Per germline, CDR1 SGHAT and CDR2 FQNNGV.

CDR3 region: CAWNKWPTYEQYF. For the CDR3, the DNA is TGTGCCTGGAATAAATGGCCGACCTACGAGCAGTACTTC. This rearrangement joins TRBV30 to TRBJ2-7; D is unresolved. The CDR3 contains 13 residues. Germline CDR1 and CDR2: GTSNPN and SVGIG (reference sequence). V dropped 4 bases and J dropped 2 bases, with 12 bases sitting between them.

The rearrangement links TRBV6-1 to TRBJ1-2; D not certain. CDR1 and CDR2 (germline): MNHNS, SASEGT. The CDR3 extends over 11 amino acids. V shed 4 bases and J shed 8 bases, with 8 bases lying between them. As DNA, the CDR3 is TGTGCCAGCAGTGTATCCCGGGGCTACACCTTC. Its protein is CASSVSRGYTF.

In DNA, the CDR3 is TGTGCCAGCAGTTTTTTGAACTACCTCTACAATGAGCAGTTCTTC. It yields the protein CASSFLNYLYNEQFF. The chain joins TRBV28 to TRBJ2-1; D not certain. Germline-derived CDR1 and CDR2 are MDHEN and SYDVKM. V was cut by 3 bases and J by 3 bases, with 12 bases left in between. This CDR3 comprises 15 residues.

The table lists this clone with a few counts. The chain carries TRBV6-1 and TRBJ1-3; a weak D match, TRBD1 (5 bases). Trimming removed 5 bases at V and 0 bases at J, with 8 bases between. Germline V gene data show CDR1 as MNHNS and CDR2 as SASEGT. There are 14 residues in the CDR3. CDR3 DNA: TGTGCCAGCAGTACGGGGGGCTCTGGAAACACCATATATTTT. As protein: CASSTGGSGNTIYF.

This chain joins TRBV19 and TRBJ2-7, with D tentatively TRBD2 (6 bases). The CDR3 is made up of 15 amino acids. Germline V gene sequence: CDR1 LNHDA, CDR2 SQIVND (reference sequence). Trimming removed 1 base from V and 0 bases from J, with 10 bases in between. CDR3 sequence: CASSIGQGGSYEQYF. DNA of the CDR3: TGTGCCAGTAGTATAGGCCAGGGAGGCTCCTACGAGCAGTACTTC.

The rearrangement uses TRBV6-1 and TRBJ1-2, with 9 bases identical to TRBD1. This CDR3 comprises 15 residues. J was trimmed by 2 bases and V by 7 bases; bases with no gene match: 8. The V gene's germline CDR1 is MNHNS and CDR2 SASEGT. The CDR3 DNA is TGTGCCAGCATAACAGGGGGCGCGGGGAACTATGGCTACACCTTC. This sequence encodes CASITGGAGNYGYTF.

This rearrangement joins TRBV6-5 to TRBJ2-5, with a possible D match to TRBD2 (6 bases). The CDR3 is 12 amino acids. Trimming pared 4 bases from V and 7 bases from J, leaving 10 bases between. From germline, CDR1 is MNHEY and CDR2 SVGAGI. CDR3 loop: CASSSLGGTQYF. The CDR3 nucleotides are TGTGCCAGCAGTTCGTTGGGGGGGACCCAGTACTTC.

This chain connects TRBV19 to TRBJ2-3; 9 nucleotides align to TRBD2. The trim removed 3 bases at V and 0 bases at J, leaving 1 base unmatched. The germline CDR1 and CDR2 sequences are LNHDA and SQIVND (reference sequence). The CDR3 totals 15 residues. The CDR3 region has the DNA TGTGCCAGTAGTATTACTAGCGGGAGCACAGATACGCAGTATTTT. Its translation is CASSITSGSTDTQYF.

The rearrangement links TRBV7-9 to TRBJ2-1; weak D call: TRBD2 (6 bases). The ends were cut back, 6 bases at V and 0 bases at J, with 12 bases in the middle. CDR1 is SEHNR and CDR2 is FQNEAQ in the germline V gene (reference sequence). This CDR3 region has 15 residues. CDR3 sequence: CASSRDSSSYNEQFF. DNA of the CDR3: TGTGCCAGCAGTCGGGACTCCAGCTCCTACAATGAGCAGTTCTTC.

The CDR3, as DNA: TGTGCCAGCAGTTACCTCAGGGGGAGGAATCAGCCCCAGCATTTT. Its translation: CASSYLRGRNQPQHF. The V gene is TRBV6-5, the J gene TRBJ1-5, with TRBD1 matching 7 bases. CDR3 length: 15 residues. J gave up 4 bases and V 2 bases, and 5 bases lay outside the gene matches. Germline values: CDR1 MNHEY, CDR2 SVGAGI.

The rearrangement joins TRBV9 to TRBJ1-1; D might be TRBD1 (6 bases). The CDR3 sequence is 14 residues long. Germline CDR1 and CDR2: SGDLS and YYNGEE. V lost 0 bases and J 5 bases, leaving 11 bases between the germline ends. The CDR3 loop is CASSVAGGLTEAFF. The CDR3 coding sequence is TGTGCCAGCAGCGTAGCGGGGGGGCTTACTGAAGCTTTCTTT.

The chain carries TRBV27 and TRBJ2-7; 7 bases are shared with TRBD1. J gave up 1 base and V 6 bases, and 3 bases lay outside the gene matches. The CDR3 totals 13 residues. Germline V gene data show CDR1 as MNHEY and CDR2 as SMNVEV (reference sequence). Here the CDR3 DNA reads TGTGCCAGCAGCCGACAGGGTTCCTACGAGCAGTACTTC. Protein product: CASSRQGSYEQYF.

This clone was seen only a few times. The chain joins TRBV9 to TRBJ2-5; TRBD2 matches 9 bases. V lost 4 bases and J lost 4; bases outside the gene matches: 5. Germline V CDR1 and CDR2: SGDLS, YYNGEE. The CDR3 has 14 residues. CDR3 amino acids: CASSTPTSGETQYF. CDR3 nucleotides: TGTGCCAGCAGCACTCCGACTAGCGGAGAGACCCAGTACTTC.